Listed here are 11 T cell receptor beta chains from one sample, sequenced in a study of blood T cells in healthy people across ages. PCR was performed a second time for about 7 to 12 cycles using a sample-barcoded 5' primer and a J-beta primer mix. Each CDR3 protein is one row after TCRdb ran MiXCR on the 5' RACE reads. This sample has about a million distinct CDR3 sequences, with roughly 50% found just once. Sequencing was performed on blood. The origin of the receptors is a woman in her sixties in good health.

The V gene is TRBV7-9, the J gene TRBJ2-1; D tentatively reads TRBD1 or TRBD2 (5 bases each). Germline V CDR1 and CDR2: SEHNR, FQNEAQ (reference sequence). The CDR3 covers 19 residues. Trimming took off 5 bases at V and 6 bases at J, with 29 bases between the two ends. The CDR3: CASSLGSWSGPHSGNEQFF. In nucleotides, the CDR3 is TGTGCCAGCAGCCTAGGATCTTGGTCGGGACCTCACTCGGGCAATGAGCAGTTCTTC.

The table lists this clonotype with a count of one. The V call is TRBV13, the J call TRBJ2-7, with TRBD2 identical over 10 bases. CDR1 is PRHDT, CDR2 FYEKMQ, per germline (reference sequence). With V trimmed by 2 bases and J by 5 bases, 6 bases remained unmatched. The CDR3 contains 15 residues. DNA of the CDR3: TGTGCCAGCAGCTTACAGCTAGCGGGAGCCGACGAGCAGTACTTC. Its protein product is CASSLQLAGADEQYF.

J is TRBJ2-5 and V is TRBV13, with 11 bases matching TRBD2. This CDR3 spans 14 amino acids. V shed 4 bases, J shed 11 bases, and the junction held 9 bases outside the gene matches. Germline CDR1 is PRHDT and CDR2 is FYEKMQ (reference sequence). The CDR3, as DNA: TGTGCCAGCAGCTCACTAGCGGGAGTCTGGGAGCAGTACTTC. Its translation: CASSSLAGVWEQYF.

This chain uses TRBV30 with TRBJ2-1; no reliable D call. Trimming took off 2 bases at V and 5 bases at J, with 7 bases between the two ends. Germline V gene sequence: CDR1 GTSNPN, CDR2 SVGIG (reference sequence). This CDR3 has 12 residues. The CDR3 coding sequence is TGTGCCTGGAGTTCCAGGAACAATGAGCAGTTCTTC. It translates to CAWSSRNNEQFF. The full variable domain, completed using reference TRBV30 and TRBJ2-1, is SQTIHQWPATLVQPVGSPLSLECTVEGTSNPNLYWYRQAAGRGLQLLFYSVGIGQISSEVPQNLSASRPQDRQFILSSKKLLLSDSGFYLCAWSSRNNEQFFGPGTRLTVL.

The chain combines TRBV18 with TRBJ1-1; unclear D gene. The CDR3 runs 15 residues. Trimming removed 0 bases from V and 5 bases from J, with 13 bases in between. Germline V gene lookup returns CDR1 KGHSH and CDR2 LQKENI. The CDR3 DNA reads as TGTGCCAGCTCACCACCGTCTCGAAGAGAGACTGAAGCTTTCTTT. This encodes CASSPPSRRETEAFF. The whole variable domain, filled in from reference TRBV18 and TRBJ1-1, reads NAGVMQNPRHLVRRRGQEARLRCSPMKGHSHVYWYRQLPEEGLKFMVYLQKENIIDESGMPKERFSAEFPKEGPSILRIQQVVRGDSAAYFCASSPPSRRETEAFFGQGTRLTVV.

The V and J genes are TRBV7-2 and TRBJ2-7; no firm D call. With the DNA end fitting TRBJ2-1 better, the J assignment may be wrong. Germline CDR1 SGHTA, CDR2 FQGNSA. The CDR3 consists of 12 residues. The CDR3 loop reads CASSLIRDEQFF. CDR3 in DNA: TGTGCCAGCAGCTTAATACGTGATGAGCAGTTCTTC.

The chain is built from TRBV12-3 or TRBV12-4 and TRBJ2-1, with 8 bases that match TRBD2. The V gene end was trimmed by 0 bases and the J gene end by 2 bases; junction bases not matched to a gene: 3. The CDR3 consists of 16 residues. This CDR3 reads CASSLASAGAYNEQFF. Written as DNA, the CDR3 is TGTGCCAGCAGTTTAGCGTCAGCGGGAGCCTACAATGAGCAGTTCTTC.

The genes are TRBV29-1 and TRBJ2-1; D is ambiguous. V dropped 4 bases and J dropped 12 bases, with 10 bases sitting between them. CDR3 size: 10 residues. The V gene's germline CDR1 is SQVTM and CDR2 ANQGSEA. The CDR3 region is CSVGDPGQFF. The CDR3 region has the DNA TGCAGCGTTGGTGACCCAGGGCAGTTCTTC.

CDR3 in amino acids: CASSATSGSYTGELFF. CDR3 DNA sequence: TGTGCCAGCAGTGCGACTAGCGGGAGCTACACCGGGGAGCTGTTTTTT. The chain couples TRBV9 to TRBJ2-2, with TRBD2 matching 12 bases. Trimming cost V 5 bases and J 3 bases; bases outside gene matches: 5. This CDR3 is built from 16 residues. The germline CDR1 and CDR2 sequences are SGDLS and YYNGEE.

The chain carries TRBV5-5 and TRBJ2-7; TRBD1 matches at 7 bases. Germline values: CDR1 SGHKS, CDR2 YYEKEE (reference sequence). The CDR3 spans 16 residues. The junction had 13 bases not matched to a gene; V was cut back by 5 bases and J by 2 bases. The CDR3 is CASRYTGVGRTYEQYF. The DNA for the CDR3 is TGTGCCAGCAGGTACACAGGGGTCGGTCGGACCTACGAGCAGTACTTC.

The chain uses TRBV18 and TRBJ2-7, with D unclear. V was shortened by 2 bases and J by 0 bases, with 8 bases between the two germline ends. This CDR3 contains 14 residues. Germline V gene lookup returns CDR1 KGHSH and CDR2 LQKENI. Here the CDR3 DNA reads TGTGCCAGCTCACCAAGGGAACTCTCCTACGAGCAGTACTTC. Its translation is CASSPRELSYEQYF. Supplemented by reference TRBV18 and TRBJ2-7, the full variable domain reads NAGVMQNPRHLVRRRGQEARLRCSPMKGHSHVYWYRQLPEEGLKFMVYLQKENIIDESGMPKERFSAEFPKEGPSILRIQQVVRGDSAAYFCASSPRELSYEQYFGPGTRLTVT.